The rows below give T cell receptor beta chains drawn from one sample of a study of blood T cells in healthy people across ages. TCRdb re-called the 5' RACE reads with MiXCR, one entry per CDR3 protein. The sample lists about 1.8 million distinct CDR3 sequences; around 48% were seen once. Material: blood. Every receptor here comes from a woman in her forties in good health. Both conserved end residues are trimmed from each CDR3.

cdr3_length j_call v_call cdr3_aa
12 TRBJ2-7 TRBV20-1 SAKPGTSDYEQY
15 TRBJ2-1 TRBV4-3 ASSQEWEAAKFNEQF
14 TRBJ2-6 TRBV15 ATSRDGDSGANVLT
14 TRBJ2-1 TRBV20-1 SARANRGRVSPEQF
15 TRBJ2-5 TRBV5-1 ASSLDGFGGLGYGQY
14 TRBJ2-1 TRBV11-2 ASSLGGSTTYNEQF
13 TRBJ2-7 TRBV4-3 ASSQDLAGGYEQY
12 TRBJ2-1 TRBV19 ASRERGGYNEQF
13 TRBJ1-1 TRBV6-5 ASSLEVAGGTEAF
13 TRBJ2-6 TRBV5-1 ASGYHGAGANVLT
12 TRBJ2-5 TRBV15 ATRMTQIQETQY
11 TRBJ1-4 TRBV3-1 ASTGVTNEKLF
12 TRBJ1-5 TRBV18 ASSPPGANQPQH
13 TRBJ1-5 TRBV20-1 SAAQTQGRDQPQH